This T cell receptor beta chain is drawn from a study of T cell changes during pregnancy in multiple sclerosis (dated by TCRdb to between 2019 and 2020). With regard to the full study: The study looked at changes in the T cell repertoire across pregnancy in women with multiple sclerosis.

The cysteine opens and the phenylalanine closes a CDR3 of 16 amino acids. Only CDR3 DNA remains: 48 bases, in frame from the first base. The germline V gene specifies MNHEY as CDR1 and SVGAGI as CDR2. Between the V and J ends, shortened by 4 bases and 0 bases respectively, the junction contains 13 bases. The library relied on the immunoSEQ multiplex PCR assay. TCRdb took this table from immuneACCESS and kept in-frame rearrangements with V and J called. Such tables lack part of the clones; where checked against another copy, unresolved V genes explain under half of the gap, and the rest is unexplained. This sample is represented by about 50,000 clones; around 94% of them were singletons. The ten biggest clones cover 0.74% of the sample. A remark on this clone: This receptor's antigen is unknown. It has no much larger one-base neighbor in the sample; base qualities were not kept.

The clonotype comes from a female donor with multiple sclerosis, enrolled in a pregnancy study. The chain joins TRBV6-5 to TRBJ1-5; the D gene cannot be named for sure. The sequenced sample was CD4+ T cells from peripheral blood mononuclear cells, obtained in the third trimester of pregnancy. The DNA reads TGTGCCAGCAGTTCCCGAGGGCAGTCTAGCAATCAGCCCCAGCATTTT. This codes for CASSSRGQSSNQPQHF.